The clone carrying this T cell receptor beta chain was detected only once. No antigen is known for it. This record belongs to a study of T cell responses to AZD1222 COVID-19 vaccine. Findings of the study overall: Researchers took repertoire samples only after the peak T cell response had come.

Profiled with immunoSEQ multiplex PCR; TCRdb holds only in-frame clones, not every one. The data contain approximately 80,000 clones, roughly 87% of them singletons. CDR1 is SGHTA, CDR2 FQGNSA, per germline. Between the trimmed V and J ends, which lost 0 bases and 6 bases, there was a span of 12 bases. CDR3 size: 15 residues. This specimen was peripheral blood, taken on day 0 of MenACWY control vaccination. The chain links TRBV7-2 to TRBJ1-5; TRBD1 is a possible D gene (5 bases). The sequence derives from an adult in good health. As DNA, the CDR3 is TGTGCCAGCAGCTTAGCCCAGGGAACCGGTCAGCCCCAGCATTTT. This translates into CASSLAQGTGQPQHF.